These 19 T cell receptor beta chains share one sample of origin, sequenced in a study of OX40 agonist ivuxolimab in advanced cancers. Using immunoSEQ multiplex PCR, the repertoire was profiled, and TCRdb retains in-frame clones only, with some absent. This table has 75,000 to 90,000 clones, around 83% appearing once. The sequencing used CD4+ or CD8+ T cells sorted from blood, collected in a trial of the OX40 agonist ivuxolimab. These receptors came from an adult with an advanced solid tumor such as melanoma, head and neck, liver or kidney cancer.

The chain uses TRBV6-5 and TRBJ2-4, with D perhaps matching TRBD1 (5 bases). CDR1 MNHEY and CDR2 SVGAGI come from the germline V gene. Between the trimmed V and J ends, which lost 1 base and 3 bases, there was a span of 13 bases. The CDR3 consists of 16 residues. The CDR3 DNA sequence: TGTGCCAGCAGTTACTTACCAGGGTCGGGCAAAAACATTCAGTACTTC. Translation gives CASSYLPGSGKNIQYF.

This chain joins TRBV18 and TRBJ2-3; D not certain. V was pared by 4 bases and J by 0 bases, with 11 bases between. Per germline, CDR1 KGHSH and CDR2 LQKENI. There are 15 residues in the CDR3. The CDR3 DNA follows: TGTGCCAGCTCACGGAGAGACCCTAGCACAGATACGCAGTATTTT. Its translation is CASSRRDPSTDTQYF.

The chain is built from TRBV28 and TRBJ2-2, with D possibly called TRBD1 or TRBD2 (6 bases each). Trimming pared 10 bases from V and 5 bases from J, leaving 14 bases between. Germline assignment: CDR1 MDHEN and CDR2 SYDVKM. The CDR3 consists of 13 residues. The CDR3 coding sequence is TGTGCCACCCAGTCGGGGGCTACCGGGGAGCTGTTTTTT. It yields the protein CATQSGATGELFF.

In nucleotides, the CDR3 is TGCGCCAGCAGCCATCCCCTCAGACGGGGGGCGGGCGGGGAGCTGTTTTTT. Protein: CASSHPLRRGAGGELFF. The J gene is TRBJ2-2, the V gene TRBV4-1, with D perhaps TRBD2 (7 bases). The V gene's germline CDR1 is MGHRA and CDR2 YSYEKL. The V end lost 3 bases, the J end lost 7 bases, and 21 bases lay between the germline ends. The CDR3 extends over 17 amino acids.

The V and J genes are TRBV19 and TRBJ2-3; 9 bases agree with TRBD1. The junction had 15 bases not matched to a gene; V was cut back by 8 bases and J by 6 bases. The germline V gene encodes CDR1 LNHDA and CDR2 SQIVND (reference sequence). The CDR3 is 16 amino acids. CDR3 sequence reads: CASSIMKTGGQDTQYF. As DNA, the CDR3 is TGTGCCAGTTCTATCATGAAAACAGGGGGCCAGGATACGCAGTATTTT.

The chain combines TRBV30 with TRBJ1-1; tentatively, D is TRBD1 (5 bases). Germline lookup yields CDR1 GTSNPN and CDR2 SVGIG (reference sequence). Trimming removed 8 bases from V and 1 base from J, with 11 bases in between. The CDR3 contains 12 residues. This chain's CDR3 is CAVGDSNTEAFF. Here the CDR3 DNA reads TGTGCCGTAGGGGACTCGAACACTGAAGCTTTCTTT.

The sample holds one count of this clone. The chain has TRBV5-1 and TRBJ2-3, with TRBD2 identical over 13 bases. This CDR3 region has 16 residues. Germline assignment: CDR1 SGHRS and CDR2 YFSETQ. V lost 4 bases, J lost 5 bases, and 7 bases stayed unmatched. The CDR3 DNA reads as TGCGCCAGCAGCGCCACGGGACTAGCGGGACTAGATACGCAGTATTTT. It translates to CASSATGLAGLDTQYF.

The rearrangement uses TRBV7-9 and TRBJ1-2, with D maybe TRBD1 (5 bases). CDR1 is SEHNR and CDR2 is FQNEAQ in the germline V gene (reference sequence). V lost 0 bases and J lost 8, with 16 bases in between. This CDR3 is 15 amino acids long. As DNA, the CDR3 is TGTGCCAGCAGCTTAGCCGCGCGGGGGTCGGCCGGCTACACCTTC. Protein product: CASSLAARGSAGYTF.

The V call is TRBV30, the J call TRBJ1-2; D is undetermined. The CDR3 runs 13 residues. Deletions cut 3 bases from V and 5 bases from J, with 13 bases between. Per the germline V gene, CDR1 is GTSNPN and CDR2 is SVGIG (reference sequence). The CDR3 region is CAWSLTFGYGYTF. CDR3 in DNA: TGTGCCTGGAGCTTAACATTTGGGTATGGCTACACCTTC.

J is TRBJ1-3 and V is TRBV9; 7 positions match TRBD1. The V segment lost 0 bases and the J segment 6 bases; nucleotides outside the gene matches: 3. This CDR3 comprises 14 residues. Per the germline V gene, CDR1 is SGDLS and CDR2 is YYNGEE. The CDR3 here is CASSVGGQQNTIYF. DNA of the CDR3: TGTGCCAGCAGCGTAGGGGGACAGCAAAACACCATATATTTT.

The chain is built from TRBV15 and TRBJ2-5, with D hard to call. The V end lost 3 bases, the J end lost 0 bases, and 5 bases lay between the germline ends. There are 13 residues in the CDR3. Germline V gives CDR1 LNHNV, CDR2 YYDKDF (reference sequence). CDR3 nucleotide sequence: TGTGCCACCAGCAGGGGGTACCAAGAGACCCAGTACTTC. Translated, it gives CATSRGYQETQYF.

The chain is built from TRBV7-3 and TRBJ2-2, with D perhaps being TRBD1 or TRBD2 (6 bases each). The CDR3 runs 16 residues. Trimming took off 8 bases at V and 0 bases at J, with 16 bases between the two ends. Germline V CDR1 and CDR2: SGHTA, FQGTGA. The CDR3 spells CASGAGGGSNTGELFF. In nucleotides, the CDR3 is TGTGCCAGCGGAGCTGGAGGGGGTTCGAACACCGGGGAGCTGTTTTTT. Full variable domain (missing parts from reference TRBV7-3 and TRBJ2-2): GAGVSQTPSNKVTEKGKYVELRCDPISGHTALYWYRQSLGQGPEFLIYFQGTGAADDSGLPNDRFFAVRPEGSVSTLKIQRTERGDSAVYLCASGAGGGSNTGELFFGEGSRLTVL.

This chain joins TRBV5-4 and TRBJ2-5, with TRBD1 identical over 7 bases. J was trimmed by 3 bases and V by 4 bases; bases with no gene match: 6. This CDR3 is 14 amino acids long. CDR1 is SGHNT, CDR2 YYREEE, per germline (reference sequence). The chain's CDR3 is CASSPLTGKETQYF. Here the CDR3 DNA reads TGTGCCAGCAGCCCATTGACAGGGAAAGAGACCCAGTACTTC.

This clone has only a few counts. V gene TRBV4-2 combines with J gene TRBJ2-5, with a weak D call TRBD2 (6 bases). This CDR3 comprises 17 residues. V was clipped by 4 bases and J by 0 bases, with 18 bases between them. The germline CDR1 and CDR2 sequences are LGHNA and YNFKEQ. Here the CDR3 reads CASSPLRDFNYQETQYF. CDR3 nucleotides: TGTGCCAGCAGCCCCCTCCGGGACTTCAATTACCAAGAGACCCAGTACTTC.

This rearrangement joins TRBV6-5 to TRBJ1-2; D might be TRBD1 (6 bases). Germline V CDR1 and CDR2: MNHEY, SVGAGI. Trimming left V 6 bases short and J 1 base short, with 12 bases between. CDR3 length: 14 residues. CDR3 amino acids: CASRIGQHNYGYTF. The CDR3 nucleotides read TGTGCCAGCAGAATCGGACAGCATAACTATGGCTACACCTTC.

V usage is TRBV28 and J usage is TRBJ1-2; unclear D gene. Germline CDR1 MDHEN, CDR2 SYDVKM. CDR3 length equals 12 residues. V lost 5 bases, J lost 4 bases, and 8 bases lay in between. The CDR3 protein is CASSPSGYGYTF. As DNA, the CDR3 is TGTGCCAGCAGTCCTAGCGGCTATGGCTACACCTTC.

The chain employs TRBV7-9 and TRBJ2-1; TRBD1 matches 7 bases. Germline V gene sequence: CDR1 SEHNR, CDR2 FQNEAQ (reference sequence). With V trimmed by 5 bases and J by 5 bases, 9 bases remained unmatched. This CDR3 region has 15 residues. CDR3 region: CASSLTGTEHNEQFF. In DNA, the CDR3 is TGTGCCAGCAGCCTCACCGGGACAGAACACAATGAGCAGTTCTTC.

V is TRBV7-3 and J is TRBJ1-1; D unresolved. Germline values: CDR1 SGHTA, CDR2 FQGTGA. The CDR3 loop spans 13 amino acids. The germline V and J ends were trimmed by 0 bases and 3 bases, with 5 bases remaining between them. CDR3 sequence (DNA): TGTGCCAGCAGCTTAACATTTGACACTGAAGCTTTCTTT. Encoded protein: CASSLTFDTEAFF. Based on the CDR3 plus reference TRBV7-3 and TRBJ1-1, the full variable domain is GAGVSQTPSNKVTEKGKYVELRCDPISGHTALYWYRQSLGQGPEFLIYFQGTGAADDSGLPNDRFFAVRPEGSVSTLKIQRTERGDSAVYLCASSLTFDTEAFFGQGTRLTVV.

The rearrangement uses TRBV5-4 and TRBJ2-5; 7 nucleotides align to TRBD2. The germline gives CDR1 SGHNT, CDR2 YYREEE (reference sequence). The CDR3 runs 14 residues. V lost 5 bases, J lost 5 bases, and 9 bases stayed unmatched. CDR3 residues: CASSWEAGAETQYF. CDR3 sequence (DNA): TGTGCCAGCAGTTGGGAGGCGGGAGCGGAGACCCAGTACTTC.